This T cell receptor (beta chain) is drawn from a study of blood T cell repertoires in COVID-19. This CDR3 comprises 16 residues. Trimming cost V 3 bases and J 1 base, with 14 bases left between them. CDR1 and CDR2 from the germline V gene are LGHNA and YSLEER. Assay: immunoSEQ multiplex PCR; the TCRdb copy retains only in-frame clones and omits some. The table records around 500,000 clones, approximately 88% of them present only once. This TCR was recovered from a woman aged 40 to 55 who had recovered from COVID-19. The sample comprised PBMCs or T cells enriched from blood (not recorded which). The chain links TRBV4-3 to TRBJ2-3, with a tentative D call TRBD2 (6 bases). This chain's CDR3 is CASSQWGEDGTDTQYF. The CDR3 DNA follows: TGCGCCAGCAGCCAGTGGGGGGAAGACGGCACAGATACGCAGTATTTT.